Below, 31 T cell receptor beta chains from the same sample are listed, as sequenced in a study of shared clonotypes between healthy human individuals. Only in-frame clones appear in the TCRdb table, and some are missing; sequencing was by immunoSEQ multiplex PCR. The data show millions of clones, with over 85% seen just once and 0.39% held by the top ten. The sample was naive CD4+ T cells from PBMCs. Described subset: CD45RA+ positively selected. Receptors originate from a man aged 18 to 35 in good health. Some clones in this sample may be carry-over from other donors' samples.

CDR3 DNA sequence: TGTGCCAGCAGCCAGCAGATAGGGGGCGAGCAGTACTTC. Its protein is CASSQQIGGEQYF. This chain links TRBV14 with TRBJ2-7, with a possible D match to TRBD1 (6 bases). Germline V gene sequence: CDR1 SGHDN, CDR2 FVKESK. This CDR3 comprises 13 residues. The V gene lost 3 bases and the J gene lost 6 bases, with 12 bases spanning the gap.

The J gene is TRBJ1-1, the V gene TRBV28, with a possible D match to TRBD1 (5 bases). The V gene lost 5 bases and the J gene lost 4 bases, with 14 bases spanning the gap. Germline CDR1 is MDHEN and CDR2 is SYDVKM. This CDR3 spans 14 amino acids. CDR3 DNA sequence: TGTGCCAGCAGTCCGTCGGGGGGGACCACTGAAGCTTTCTTT. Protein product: CASSPSGGTTEAFF.

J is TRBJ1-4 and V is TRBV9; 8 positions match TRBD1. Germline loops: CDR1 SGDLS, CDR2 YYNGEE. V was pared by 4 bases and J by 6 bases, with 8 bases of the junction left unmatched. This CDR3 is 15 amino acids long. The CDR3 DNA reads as TGTGCCAGCAGCACAACACAGGGGGTGGATGAAAAACTGTTTTTT. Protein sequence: CASSTTQGVDEKLFF.

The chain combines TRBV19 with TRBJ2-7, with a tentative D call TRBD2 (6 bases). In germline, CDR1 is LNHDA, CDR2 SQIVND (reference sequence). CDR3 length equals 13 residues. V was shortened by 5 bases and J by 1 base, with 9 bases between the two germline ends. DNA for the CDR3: TGTGCCAGTAGTGCGGGACTTTCCTACGAGCAGTACTTC. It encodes CASSAGLSYEQYF.

CDR3: CASSLVVASGQETQYF. The CDR3 bases are TGTGCCAGCAGCTTAGTTGTTGCTAGCGGACAAGAGACCCAGTACTTC. The rearrangement links TRBV7-8 to TRBJ2-5; TRBD2 matches 7 bases. V gave up 1 base and J gave up 2 bases; unmatched junction bases: 7. Germline V lookup: CDR1 SGHVS, CDR2 FQNEAQ. The CDR3 sequence is 16 residues long.

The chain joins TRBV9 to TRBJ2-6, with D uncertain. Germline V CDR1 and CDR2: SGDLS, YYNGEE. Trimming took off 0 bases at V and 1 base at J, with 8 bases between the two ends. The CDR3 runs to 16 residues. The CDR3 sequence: CASSVGWLSGANVLTF. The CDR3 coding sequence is TGTGCCAGCAGCGTAGGATGGTTATCTGGGGCCAACGTCCTGACTTTC.

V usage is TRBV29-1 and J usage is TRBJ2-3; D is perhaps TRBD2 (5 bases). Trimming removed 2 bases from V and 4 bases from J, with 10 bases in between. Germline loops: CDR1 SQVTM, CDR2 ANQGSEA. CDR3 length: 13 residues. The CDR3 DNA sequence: TGCAGCGTTGAAACTAGGGTGGCAGATACGCAGTATTTT. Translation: CSVETRVADTQYF.

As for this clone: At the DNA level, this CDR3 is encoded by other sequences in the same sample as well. This CDR3 reads CASRIQGNTEAFF. The CDR3 nucleotides read TGTGCCAGCAGGATACAGGGGAACACTGAAGCTTTCTTT. This chain uses TRBV27 with TRBJ1-1; D might be TRBD1 (6 bases). Germline V gene data show CDR1 as MNHEY and CDR2 as SMNVEV (reference sequence). This CDR3 is built from 13 residues. The V end lost 6 bases, the J end lost 1 base, and 9 bases lay between the germline ends.

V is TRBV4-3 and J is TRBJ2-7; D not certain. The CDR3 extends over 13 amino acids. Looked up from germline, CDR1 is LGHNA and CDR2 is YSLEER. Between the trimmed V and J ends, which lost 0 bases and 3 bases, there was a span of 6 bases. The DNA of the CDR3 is TGCGCCAGCAGCCAAGATCTTATCTACGAGCAGTACTTC. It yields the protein CASSQDLIYEQYF.

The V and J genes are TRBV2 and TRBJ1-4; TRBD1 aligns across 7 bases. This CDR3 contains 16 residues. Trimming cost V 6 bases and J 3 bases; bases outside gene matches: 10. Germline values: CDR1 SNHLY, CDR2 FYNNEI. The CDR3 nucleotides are TGTGCCAGCAGCATCCTGCGACAGGGCCCTAATGAAAAACTGTTTTTT. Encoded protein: CASSILRQGPNEKLFF.

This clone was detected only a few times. CDR3 region: CASSLDRGEQYF. CDR3 in DNA: TGTGCCAGCAGCCTCGACAGGGGCGAGCAGTACTTC. V gene TRBV9 combines with J gene TRBJ2-7; 8 nucleotides match TRBD1. This CDR3 comprises 12 residues. CDR1 SGDLS and CDR2 YYNGEE come from the germline V gene. The ends lost 4 bases at V and 6 bases at J; junction bases unmatched: 3.

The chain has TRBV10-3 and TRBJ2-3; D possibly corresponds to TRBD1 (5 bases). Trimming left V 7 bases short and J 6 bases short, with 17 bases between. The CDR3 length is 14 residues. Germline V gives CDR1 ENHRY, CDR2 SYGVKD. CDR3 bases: TGTGCCATCACCGCAGGACAAACGCGGGATACGCAGTATTTT. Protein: CAITAGQTRDTQYF.

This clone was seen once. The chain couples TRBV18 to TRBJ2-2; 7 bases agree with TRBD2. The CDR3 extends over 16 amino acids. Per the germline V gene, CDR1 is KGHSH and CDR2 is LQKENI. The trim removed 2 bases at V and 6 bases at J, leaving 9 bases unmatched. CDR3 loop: CASSPWALAEPGELFF. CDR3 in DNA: TGTGCCAGCTCACCATGGGCGCTAGCGGAACCCGGGGAGCTGTTTTTT.

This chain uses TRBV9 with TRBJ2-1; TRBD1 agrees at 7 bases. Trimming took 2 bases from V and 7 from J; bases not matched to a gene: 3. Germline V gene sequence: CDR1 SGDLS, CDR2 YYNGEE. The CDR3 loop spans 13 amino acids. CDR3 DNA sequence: TGTGCCAGCAGCGTCGTGACAGGGAATGAGCAGTTCTTC. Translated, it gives CASSVVTGNEQFF.

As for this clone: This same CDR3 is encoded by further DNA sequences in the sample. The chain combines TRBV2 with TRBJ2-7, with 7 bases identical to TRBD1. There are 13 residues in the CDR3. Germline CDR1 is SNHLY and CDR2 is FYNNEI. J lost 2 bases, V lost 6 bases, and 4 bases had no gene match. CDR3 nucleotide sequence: TGTGCCAGCAGGGGAACAGGGGCCTACGAGCAGTACTTC. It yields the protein CASRGTGAYEQYF.

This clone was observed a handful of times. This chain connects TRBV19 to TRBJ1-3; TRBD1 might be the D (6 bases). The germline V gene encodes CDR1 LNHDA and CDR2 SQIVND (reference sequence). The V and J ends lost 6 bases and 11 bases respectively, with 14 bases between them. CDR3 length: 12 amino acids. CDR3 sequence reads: CASSLTGTAIYF. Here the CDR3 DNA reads TGTGCCAGTAGCCTGACAGGTACGGCCATATATTTT.

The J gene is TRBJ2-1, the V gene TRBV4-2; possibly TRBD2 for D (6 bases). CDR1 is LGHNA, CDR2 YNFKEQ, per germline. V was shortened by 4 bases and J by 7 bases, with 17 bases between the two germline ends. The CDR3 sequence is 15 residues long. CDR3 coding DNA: TGTGCCAGCAGCCCCCAAGGAGGGGTGCGAAATGAGCAGTTCTTC. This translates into CASSPQGGVRNEQFF.

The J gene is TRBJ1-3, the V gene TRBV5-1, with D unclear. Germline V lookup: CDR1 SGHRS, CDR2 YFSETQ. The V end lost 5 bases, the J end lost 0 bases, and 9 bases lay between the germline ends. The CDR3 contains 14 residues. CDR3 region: CASRVSGSGNTIYF. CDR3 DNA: TGCGCCAGCAGGGTCAGCGGCTCTGGAAACACCATATATTTT.

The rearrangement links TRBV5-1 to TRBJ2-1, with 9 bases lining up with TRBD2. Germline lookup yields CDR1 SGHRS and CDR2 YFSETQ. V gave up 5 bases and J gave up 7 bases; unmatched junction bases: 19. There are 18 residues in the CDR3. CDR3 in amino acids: CASRQSSGNIVELNEQFF. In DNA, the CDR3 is TGCGCCAGCAGGCAGTCTAGCGGGAACATAGTAGAATTGAATGAGCAGTTCTTC.

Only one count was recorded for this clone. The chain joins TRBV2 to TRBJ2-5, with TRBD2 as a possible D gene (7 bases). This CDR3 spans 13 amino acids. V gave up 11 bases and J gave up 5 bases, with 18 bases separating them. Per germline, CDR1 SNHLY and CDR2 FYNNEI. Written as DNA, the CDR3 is TGTGCCTTCAGGGGAGGGTCCGGGGAGACCCAGTACTTC. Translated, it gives CAFRGGSGETQYF.

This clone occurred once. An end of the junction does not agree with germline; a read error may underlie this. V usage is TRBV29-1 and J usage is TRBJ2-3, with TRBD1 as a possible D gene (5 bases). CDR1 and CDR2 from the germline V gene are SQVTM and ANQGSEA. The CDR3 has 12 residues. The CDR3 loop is CSAEQGTDTQYF. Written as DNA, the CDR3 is TGCAGCGCTGAACAGGGCACAGATACGCAGTATTTT.

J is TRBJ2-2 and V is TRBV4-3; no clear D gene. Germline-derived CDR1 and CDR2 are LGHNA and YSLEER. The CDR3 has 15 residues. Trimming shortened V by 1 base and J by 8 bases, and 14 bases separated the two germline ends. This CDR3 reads CASSQVGYWSGELFF. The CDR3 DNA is TGCGCCAGCAGCCAAGTGGGCTATTGGTCGGGGGAGCTGTTTTTT.

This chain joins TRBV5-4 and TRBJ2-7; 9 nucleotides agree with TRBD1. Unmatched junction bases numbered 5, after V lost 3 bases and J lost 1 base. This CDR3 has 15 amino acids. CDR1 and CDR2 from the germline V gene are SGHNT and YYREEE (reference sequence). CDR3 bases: TGTGCCAGCAGCTCGGTAGGGACAGGGTCCTACGAGCAGTACTTC. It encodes CASSSVGTGSYEQYF.

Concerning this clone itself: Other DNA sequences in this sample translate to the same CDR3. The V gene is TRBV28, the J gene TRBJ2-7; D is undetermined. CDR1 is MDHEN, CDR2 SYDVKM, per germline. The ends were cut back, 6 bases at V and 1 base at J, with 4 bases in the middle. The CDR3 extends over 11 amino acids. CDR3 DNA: TGTGCCAGCAGCCATTCCTACGAGCAGTACTTC. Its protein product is CASSHSYEQYF.

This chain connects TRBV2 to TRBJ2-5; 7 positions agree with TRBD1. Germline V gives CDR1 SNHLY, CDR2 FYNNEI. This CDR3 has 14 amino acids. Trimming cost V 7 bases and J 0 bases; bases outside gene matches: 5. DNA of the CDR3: TGTGCCAGCAACGAGGGACAGTACCAAGAGACCCAGTACTTC. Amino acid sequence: CASNEGQYQETQYF.

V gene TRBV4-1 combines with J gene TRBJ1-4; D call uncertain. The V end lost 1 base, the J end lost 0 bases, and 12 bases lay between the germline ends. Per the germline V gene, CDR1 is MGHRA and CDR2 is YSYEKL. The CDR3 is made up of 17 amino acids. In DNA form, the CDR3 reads TGCGCCAGCAGCCAAGGCCTAAAAAAAGCAACTAATGAAAAACTGTTTTTT. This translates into CASSQGLKKATNEKLFF.

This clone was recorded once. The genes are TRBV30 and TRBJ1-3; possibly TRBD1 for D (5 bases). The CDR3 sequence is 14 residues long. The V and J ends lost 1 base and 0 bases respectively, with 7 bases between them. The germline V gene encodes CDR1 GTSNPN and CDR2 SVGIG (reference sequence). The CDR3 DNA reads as TGTGCCTGGAGTGGGGGGAGCTCTGGAAACACCATATATTTT. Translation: CAWSGGSSGNTIYF.

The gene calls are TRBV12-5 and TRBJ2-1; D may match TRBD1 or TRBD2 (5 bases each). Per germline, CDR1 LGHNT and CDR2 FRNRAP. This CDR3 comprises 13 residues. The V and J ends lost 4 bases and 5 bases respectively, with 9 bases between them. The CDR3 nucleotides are TGTGCTAGTGGTTCGGGACGCGACAATGAGCAGTTCTTC. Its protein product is CASGSGRDNEQFF.

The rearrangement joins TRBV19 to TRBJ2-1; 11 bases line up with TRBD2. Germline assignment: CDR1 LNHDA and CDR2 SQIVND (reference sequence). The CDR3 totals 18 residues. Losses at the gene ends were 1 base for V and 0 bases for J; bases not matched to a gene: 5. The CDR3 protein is CASSIGLAGGTSYNEQFF. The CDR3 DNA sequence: TGTGCCAGTAGTATAGGTCTAGCGGGAGGCACCTCCTACAATGAGCAGTTCTTC.

Written as DNA, the CDR3 is TGTGCCAGCAGCTTAGCCCGAAATGAAAAACTGTTTTTT. Translation gives CASSLARNEKLFF. The chain links TRBV7-8 to TRBJ1-4, with D unresolved. The CDR3 contains 13 residues. Trimming shortened V by 0 bases and J by 5 bases, and 4 bases separated the two germline ends. Germline CDR1 is SGHVS and CDR2 is FQNEAQ.

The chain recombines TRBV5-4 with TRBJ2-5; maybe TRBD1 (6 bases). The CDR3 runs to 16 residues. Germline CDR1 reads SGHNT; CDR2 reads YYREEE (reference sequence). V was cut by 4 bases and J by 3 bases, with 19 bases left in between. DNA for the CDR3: TGTGCCAGCAGCCCTTCGTCCAGGACAGTGAAAGAGACCCAGTACTTC. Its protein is CASSPSSRTVKETQYF.